The entry that follows covers one T cell receptor (beta chain) sequence. This table comes from immunoSEQ multiplex PCR, and its TCRdb copy is limited to in-frame clones, with some not included. The sample consists of some 68,000 clones, about four fifths of them appearing once. This sample is drawn from a study of a mutant IDH1 vaccine in newly diagnosed glioma. Study background: The sex distribution of treated patients was about 62% male and roughly 38% female, with a mean age of 40.4 years.

The CDR3 length is 13 residues. With 10 bases removed from V and 0 bases from J, the gap between germline ends came to 10 bases. Germline values: CDR1 MNHEY, CDR2 SVGAGI. Time point specified: baseline, week 1 (first vaccination visit). The treatment is: pre-vaccination baseline after standard-of-care therapy. Donors had new WHO grade 3 or 4 IDH1-mutant, ATRX-lost astrocytomas. This TCR was recovered from a man over 45 with glioma. V usage is TRBV6-5 and J usage is TRBJ1-3; the D gene is possibly TRBD1 (5 bases). The starting material was PBMCs, obtained from a glioma patient treated with radiotherapy, temozolomide or both. The CDR3 region is CATRQTSGNTIYF. The CDR3 DNA sequence: TGTGCCACCCGACAGACCTCTGGAAACACCATATATTTT.